This T cell receptor (beta chain) comes out of a study of glioma-infiltrating T cells after dendritic cell vaccination. Study results and caveats: Survival was not directly related to TCR clonality in these patients.

With regard to this clone: Its antigen is still unknown.

TCRB CDR3 was amplified from 2 ug genomic DNA or less. Amplification used 60 V beta primers and 13 J beta primers. Clones were read by immunoSEQ multiplex PCR, and TCRdb kept only the in-frame ones, dropping some. Among roughly 38,000 clones listed, 70% to 85% were seen once. All glioblastoma patients lacked an isocitrate dehydrogenase mutation. This sequence originates from a human donor with glioblastoma. The sample in question was blood, obtained before dendritic cell vaccination.

The CDR3 here is CASSSRDRYEQYF. The CDR3 DNA reads TGTGCCAGCAGCTCTCGGGACAGATACGAGCAGTACTTC. This chain uses TRBV13 with TRBJ2-7; 7 bases agree with TRBD1. CDR1 and CDR2 (germline): PRHDT, FYEKMQ (reference sequence). The CDR3 sequence is 13 residues long. The ends lost 4 bases at V and 4 bases at J; junction bases unmatched: 4.